What follows are 12 T cell receptor beta chains derived from one specimen sequenced in a study of TIL therapy for anti-PD-1-resistant metastatic lung cancer. This sample's time point: pre-treatment sample, taken before nivolumab and TIL therapy. This was the immunoSEQ v3 assay. Using immunoSEQ multiplex PCR, the repertoire was profiled, and TCRdb retains in-frame clones only, with some absent. The table shows about 60,000 clones, with about two thirds occurring only once. The sample consisted of blood, taken at baseline. Receptor source: a person aged 25 to 79 with non-small cell lung cancer.

The chain uses TRBV5-1 and TRBJ2-3, with unresolved D. CDR1 SGHRS and CDR2 YFSETQ come from the germline V gene. The CDR3 has 12 residues. The germline V and J ends were trimmed by 1 base and 5 bases, with 5 bases remaining between them. The CDR3: CASSLNVDTQYF. In DNA, the CDR3 is TGCGCCAGCAGCTTGAATGTAGATACGCAGTATTTT. The full variable domain, its missing parts supplied by reference TRBV5-1 and TRBJ2-3, is KAGVTQTPRYLIKTRGQQVTLSCSPISGHRSVSWYQQTPGQGLQFLFEYFSETQRNKGNFPGRFSGRQFSNSRSEMNVSTLELGDSALYLCASSLNVDTQYFGPGTRLTVL.

The chain has TRBV5-1 and TRBJ2-5, with 9 bases matching TRBD2. Germline CDR1 reads SGHRS; CDR2 reads YFSETQ. The CDR3 consists of 14 residues. V gave up 1 base and J gave up 7 bases; unmatched junction bases: 5. DNA for the CDR3: TGCGCCAGCAGCTTGCCTGCGGGAGGGGGGACCCAGTACTTC. Translated, it gives CASSLPAGGGTQYF.

This sequence joins TRBV6-5 and TRBJ1-2, with 7 nucleotides matching TRBD1. The length of the CDR3 is 15 residues. Germline loops: CDR1 MNHEY, CDR2 SVGAGI. V was clipped by 6 bases and J by 0 bases; unmatched bases: 7. CDR3 amino acids: CASRARQGANYGYTF. The DNA for the CDR3 is TGTGCCAGCAGGGCGAGACAGGGAGCTAACTATGGCTACACCTTC.

This sequence joins TRBV6-1 and TRBJ1-6; D not certain. The germline V gene encodes CDR1 MNHNS and CDR2 SASEGT. The CDR3 sequence is 13 residues long. Deletions cut 5 bases from V and 5 bases from J, with 7 bases between. Here the CDR3 DNA reads TGTGCCAGCAGTTGGGCCCATAATTCACCCCTCCACTTT. Residues: CASSWAHNSPLHF.

There are a few counts of this clone. The chain has TRBV27 and TRBJ2-2; 7 nucleotides line up with TRBD1. V lost 0 bases, J lost 3 bases, and 4 bases stayed unmatched. The CDR3 sequence is 16 residues long. Germline V gene lookup returns CDR1 MNHEY and CDR2 SMNVEV (reference sequence). CDR3: CASSLSWDSYTGELFF. In DNA form, the CDR3 reads TGTGCCAGCAGTTTATCGTGGGACAGCTACACCGGGGAGCTGTTTTTT.

The chain couples TRBV6-1 to TRBJ1-4; D possibly corresponds to TRBD1 (5 bases). The CDR3 has 15 residues. The germline V and J ends were trimmed by 5 bases and 7 bases, with 17 bases remaining between them. CDR1 is MNHNS and CDR2 is SASEGT in the germline V gene. The CDR3 is CASSPWGEWSEKLFF. The CDR3 nucleotides are TGTGCCAGCAGTCCCTGGGGGGAATGGTCTGAAAAACTGTTTTTT.

This chain's CDR3 is CAWSGVAGGADTQYF. CDR3 bases: TGTGCCTGGAGTGGCGTAGCGGGAGGAGCAGATACGCAGTATTTT. V gene TRBV30 combines with J gene TRBJ2-3; 10 positions match TRBD2. Trimming took 1 base from V and 4 from J; bases not matched to a gene: 5. This CDR3 spans 15 amino acids. CDR1 is GTSNPN and CDR2 is SVGIG in the germline V gene (reference sequence).

This rearrangement joins TRBV7-6 to TRBJ2-1, with D possibly TRBD2 on 6 matching bases. The CDR3 extends over 13 amino acids. With 5 bases removed from V and 9 bases from J, the gap between germline ends came to 14 bases. CDR1 is SGHVS and CDR2 is FNYEAQ in the germline V gene. The CDR3 reads CASSTSRSGEQFF. For the CDR3, the DNA is TGTGCCAGCAGCACTAGCAGAAGCGGTGAGCAGTTCTTC.

The rearrangement uses TRBV5-1 and TRBJ2-5; D is possibly TRBD2 (6 bases). V lost 0 bases to trimming and J lost 5 bases, with 17 bases between them. Germline V gene sequence: CDR1 SGHRS, CDR2 YFSETQ. This CDR3 has 16 residues. In DNA form, the CDR3 reads TGCGCCAGCAGCTTGGCCGTAGGAGGGGCTGGGGAGACCCAGTACTTC. Protein: CASSLAVGGAGETQYF.

The chain employs TRBV5-1 and TRBJ1-6, with 8 positions matching TRBD1. V trimming: 0 bases; J trimming: 10 bases; junction bases outside the gene matches: 6. Per the germline V gene, CDR1 is SGHRS and CDR2 is YFSETQ. The CDR3 extends over 15 amino acids. The CDR3 region is CASSLEGQGHSPLHF. The CDR3 coding sequence is TGCGCCAGCAGCTTGGAAGGACAGGGACACTCACCCCTCCACTTT.

This clone was found once. The V and J genes are TRBV15 and TRBJ1-5; D is unclear. Germline CDR1 and CDR2: LNHNV and YYDKDF (reference sequence). The CDR3 extends over 15 amino acids. V was trimmed by 1 base and J by 1 base, leaving 8 bases between them. The CDR3 protein is CATSRGGASNQPQHF. The CDR3 DNA follows: TGTGCCACCAGCAGAGGGGGTGCGAGCAATCAGCCCCAGCATTTT. Complete variable domain (other parts from reference TRBV15 and TRBJ1-5): DAMVIQNPRYQVTQFGKPVTLSCSQTLNHNVMYWYQQKSSQAPKLLFHYYDKDFNNEADTPDNFQSRRPNTSFCFLDIRSPGLGDTAMYLCATSRGGASNQPQHFGDGTRLSIL.

This clone was counted between two and nine times. The rearrangement joins TRBV7-2 to TRBJ1-5, with a possible D match to TRBD1 (5 bases). V dropped 2 bases and J dropped 4 bases, with 12 bases sitting between them. There are 15 residues in the CDR3. The V gene's germline CDR1 is SGHTA and CDR2 FQGNSA. CDR3 residues: CASSLQAGWNQPQHF. The CDR3 DNA sequence: TGTGCCAGCAGCTTACAAGCAGGGTGGAATCAGCCCCAGCATTTT. Full variable domain (rest looked up from reference TRBV7-2 and TRBJ1-5): GAGVSQSPSNKVTEKGKDVELRCDPISGHTALYWYRQSLGQGLEFLIYFQGNSAPDKSGLPSDRFSAERTGGSVSTLTIQRTQQEDSAVYLCASSLQAGWNQPQHFGDGTRLSIL.